This T cell receptor (beta chain) originates from a study of radiotherapy plus CTLA-4 blockade in lung cancer. Looking at the study overall: Of all patients, around 18% responded objectively and 30% to 35% showed disease control. Overall study findings and caveats: How blood T cell clones changed early, along with interferon-beta, reportedly forecast response best.

Concerning this clone: The antigen is not known.

The protocol was immunoSEQ multiplex PCR, while the TCRdb copy is restricted to in-frame clones and leaves out a portion. The profile shows around 32,000 clones, more than 80% of them singletons. Focal radiation with ipilimumab CTLA-4 blockade was given to patients with chemo-refractory metastatic non-small-cell lung cancer. V shed 4 bases and J 4 bases; nucleotides not matched to a gene: 11. CDR3 length: 16 residues. From germline, CDR1 is ENHRY and CDR2 SYGVKD. This sequence joins TRBV10-3 and TRBJ1-1; 8 bases map to TRBD1. The specimen was peripheral blood, collected from a patient treated with radiotherapy plus ipilimumab. The source is a human donor with non-small cell lung cancer that progressed on radiotherapy plus ipilimumab. The DNA of the CDR3 is TGTGCCATCAGTGTGGTCCGACAGGGGCGAGGCACTGAAGCTTTCTTT. Its translation: CAISVVRQGRGTEAFF.